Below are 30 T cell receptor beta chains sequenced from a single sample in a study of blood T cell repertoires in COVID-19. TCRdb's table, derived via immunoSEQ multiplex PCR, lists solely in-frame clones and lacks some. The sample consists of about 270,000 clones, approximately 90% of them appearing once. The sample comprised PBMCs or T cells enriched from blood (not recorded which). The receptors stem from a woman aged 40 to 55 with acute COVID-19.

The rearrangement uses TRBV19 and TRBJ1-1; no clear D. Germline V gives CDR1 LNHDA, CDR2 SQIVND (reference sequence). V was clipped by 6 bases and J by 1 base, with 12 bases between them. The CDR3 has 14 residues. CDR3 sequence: CASRLDAENTEAFF. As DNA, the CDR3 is TGTGCCAGTAGATTAGACGCGGAGAACACTGAAGCTTTCTTT.

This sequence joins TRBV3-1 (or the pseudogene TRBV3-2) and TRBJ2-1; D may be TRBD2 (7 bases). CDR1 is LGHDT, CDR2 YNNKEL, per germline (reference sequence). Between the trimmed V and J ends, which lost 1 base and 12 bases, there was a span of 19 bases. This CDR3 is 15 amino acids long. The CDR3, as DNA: TGTGCCAGCAGCCAAGGATACCCGGGGGGCATTTCGCAGTTCTTC. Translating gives CASSQGYPGGISQFF.

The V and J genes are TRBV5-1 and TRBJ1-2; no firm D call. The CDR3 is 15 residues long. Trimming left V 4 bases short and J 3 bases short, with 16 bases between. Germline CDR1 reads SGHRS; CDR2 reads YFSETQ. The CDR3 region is CASSRLGGMDYGYTF. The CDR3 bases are TGCGCCAGCAGCCGCCTGGGCGGGATGGACTATGGCTACACCTTC.

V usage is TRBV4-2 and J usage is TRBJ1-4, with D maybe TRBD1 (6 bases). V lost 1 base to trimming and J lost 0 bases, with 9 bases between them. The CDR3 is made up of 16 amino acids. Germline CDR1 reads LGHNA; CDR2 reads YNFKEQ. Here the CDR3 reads CASSQGGGATNEKLFF. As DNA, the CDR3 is TGTGCCAGCAGCCAAGGAGGGGGGGCAACTAATGAAAAACTGTTTTTT.

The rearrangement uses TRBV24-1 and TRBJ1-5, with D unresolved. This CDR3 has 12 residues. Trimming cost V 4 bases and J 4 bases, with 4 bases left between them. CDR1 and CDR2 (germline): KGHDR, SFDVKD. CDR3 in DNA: TGTGCCACCAGTGACGGGAATCAGCCCCAGCATTTT. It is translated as CATSDGNQPQHF.

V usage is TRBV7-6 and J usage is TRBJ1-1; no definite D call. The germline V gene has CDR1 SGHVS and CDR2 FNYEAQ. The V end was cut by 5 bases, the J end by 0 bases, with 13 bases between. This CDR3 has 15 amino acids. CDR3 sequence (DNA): TGTGCCAGCAGCGAACAGCCGAATATGAACACTGAAGCTTTCTTT. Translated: CASSEQPNMNTEAFF.

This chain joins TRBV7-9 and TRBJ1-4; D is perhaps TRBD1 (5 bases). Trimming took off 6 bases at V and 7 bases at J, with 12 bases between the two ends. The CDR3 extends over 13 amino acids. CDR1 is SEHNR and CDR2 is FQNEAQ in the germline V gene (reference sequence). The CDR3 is CASSSDRGEKLFF. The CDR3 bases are TGTGCCAGCAGTTCAGACAGAGGTGAAAAACTGTTTTTT.

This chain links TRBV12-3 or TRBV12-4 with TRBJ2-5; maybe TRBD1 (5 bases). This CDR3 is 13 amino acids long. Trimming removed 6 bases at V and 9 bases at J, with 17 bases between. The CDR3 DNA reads TGTGCCAGCAGCATTGGACAAGACGCGTCCCAGTACTTC. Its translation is CASSIGQDASQYF.

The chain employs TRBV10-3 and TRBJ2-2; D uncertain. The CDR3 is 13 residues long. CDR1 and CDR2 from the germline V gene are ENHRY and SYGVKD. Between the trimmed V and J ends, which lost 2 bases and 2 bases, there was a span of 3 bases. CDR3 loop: CAISETNTGELFF. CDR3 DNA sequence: TGTGCCATCAGTGAGACTAACACCGGGGAGCTGTTTTTT.

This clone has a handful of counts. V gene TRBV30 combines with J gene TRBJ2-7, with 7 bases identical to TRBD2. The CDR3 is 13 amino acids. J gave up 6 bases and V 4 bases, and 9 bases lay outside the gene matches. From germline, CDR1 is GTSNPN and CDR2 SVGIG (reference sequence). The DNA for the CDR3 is TGTGCCTGGACGGTGGGAGGGCTTCTCGAGCAGTACTTC. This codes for CAWTVGGLLEQYF.

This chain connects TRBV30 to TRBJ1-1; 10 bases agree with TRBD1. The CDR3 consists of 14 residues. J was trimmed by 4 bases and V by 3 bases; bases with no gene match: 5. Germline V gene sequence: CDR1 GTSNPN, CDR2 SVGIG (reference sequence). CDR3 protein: CAWRDRGFTTEAFF. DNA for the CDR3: TGTGCCTGGAGGGACAGGGGGTTTACCACTGAAGCTTTCTTT.

The CDR3 loop is CASSPRHQGWGGTGELFF. The CDR3 region has the DNA TGTGCCAGCAGCCCGAGACACCAGGGTTGGGGAGGCACCGGGGAGCTGTTTTTT. The chain joins TRBV9 to TRBJ2-2; D is perhaps TRBD2 (6 bases). The germline V gene encodes CDR1 SGDLS and CDR2 YYNGEE. The CDR3 loop spans 18 amino acids. V lost 4 bases and J 4 bases, leaving 23 bases between the germline ends.

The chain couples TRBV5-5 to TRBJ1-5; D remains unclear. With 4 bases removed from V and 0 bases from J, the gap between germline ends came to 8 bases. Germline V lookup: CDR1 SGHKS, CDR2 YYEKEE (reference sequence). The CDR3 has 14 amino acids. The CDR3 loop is CASSHGYSNQPQHF. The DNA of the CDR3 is TGTGCCAGCAGCCACGGTTATAGCAATCAGCCCCAGCATTTT.

The CDR3 bases are TGTGCCAGCAGTATAATGAACACTGAAGCTTTCTTT. Protein: CASSIMNTEAFF. The V and J genes are TRBV28 and TRBJ1-1; D call uncertain. This CDR3 contains 12 residues. Germline-derived CDR1 and CDR2 are MDHEN and SYDVKM. With 5 bases removed from V and 0 bases from J, the gap between germline ends came to 4 bases.

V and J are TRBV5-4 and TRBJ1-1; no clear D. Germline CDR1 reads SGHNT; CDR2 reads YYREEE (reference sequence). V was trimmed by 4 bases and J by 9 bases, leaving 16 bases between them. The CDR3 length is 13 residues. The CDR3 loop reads CASSPGERRKAFF. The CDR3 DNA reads TGTGCCAGCAGCCCCGGGGAGAGGAGGAAAGCTTTCTTT. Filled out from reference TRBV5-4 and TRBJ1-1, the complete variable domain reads ETGVTQSPTHLIKTRGQQVTLRCSSQSGHNTVSWYQQALGQGPQFIFQYYREEENGRGNFPPRFSGLQFPNYSSELNVNALELDDSALYLCASSPGERRKAFFGQGTRLTVV.

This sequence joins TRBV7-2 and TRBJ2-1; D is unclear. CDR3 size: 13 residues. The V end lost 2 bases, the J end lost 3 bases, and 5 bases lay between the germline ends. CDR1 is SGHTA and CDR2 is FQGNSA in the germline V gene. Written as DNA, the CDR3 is TGTGCCAGCAGCTTACGCAGCTACAATGAGCAGTTCTTC. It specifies CASSLRSYNEQFF. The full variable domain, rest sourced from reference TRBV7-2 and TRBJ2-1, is GAGVSQSPSNKVTEKGKDVELRCDPISGHTALYWYRQSLGQGLEFLIYFQGNSAPDKSGLPSDRFSAERTGGSVSTLTIQRTQQEDSAVYLCASSLRSYNEQFFGPGTRLTVL.

The CDR3: CATSDMTSGDNEQFF. CDR3 sequence (DNA): TGTGCCACCAGTGATATGACTAGCGGTGACAATGAGCAGTTCTTC. The rearrangement uses TRBV24-1 and TRBJ2-1; 9 nucleotides agree with TRBD2. V dropped 3 bases and J dropped 5; count of bases not matched to a gene: 4. The CDR3 totals 15 residues. Germline V CDR1 and CDR2: KGHDR, SFDVKD.

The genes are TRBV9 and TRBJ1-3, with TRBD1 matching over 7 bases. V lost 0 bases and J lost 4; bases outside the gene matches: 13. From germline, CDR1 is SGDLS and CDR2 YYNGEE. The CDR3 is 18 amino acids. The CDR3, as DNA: TGTGCCAGCAGCGTAGGTGTAGGGGGCAGGGGCTCCGGAAACACCATATATTTT. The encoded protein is CASSVGVGGRGSGNTIYF. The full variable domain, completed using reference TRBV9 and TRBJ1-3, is DSGVTQTPKHLITATGQRVTLRCSPRSGDLSVYWYQQSLDQGLQFLIQYYNGEERAKGNILERFSAQQFPDLHSELNLSSLELGDSALYFCASSVGVGGRGSGNTIYFGEGSWLTVV.

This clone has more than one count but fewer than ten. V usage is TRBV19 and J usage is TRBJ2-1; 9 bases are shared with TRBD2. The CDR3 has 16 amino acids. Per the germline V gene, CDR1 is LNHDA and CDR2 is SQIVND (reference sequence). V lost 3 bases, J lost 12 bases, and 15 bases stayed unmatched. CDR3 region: CASSMTGAGGRLPQFF. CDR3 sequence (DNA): TGTGCCAGTAGTATGACGGGGGCGGGAGGGCGACTTCCGCAGTTCTTC. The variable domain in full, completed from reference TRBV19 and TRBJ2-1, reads DGGITQSPKYLFRKEGQNVTLSCEQNLNHDAMYWYRQDPGQGLRLIYYSQIVNDFQKGDIAEGYSVSREKKESFPLTVTSAQKNPTAFYLCASSMTGAGGRLPQFFGPGTRLTVL.

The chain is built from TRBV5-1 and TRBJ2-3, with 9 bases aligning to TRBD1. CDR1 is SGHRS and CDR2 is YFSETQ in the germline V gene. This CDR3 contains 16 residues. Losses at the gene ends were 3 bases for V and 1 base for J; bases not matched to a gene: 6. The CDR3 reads CASSSFRDRGTDTQYF. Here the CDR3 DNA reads TGCGCCAGCAGCTCCTTCCGGGACAGGGGCACAGATACGCAGTATTTT. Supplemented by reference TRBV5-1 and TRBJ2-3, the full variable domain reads KAGVTQTPRYLIKTRGQQVTLSCSPISGHRSVSWYQQTPGQGLQFLFEYFSETQRNKGNFPGRFSGRQFSNSRSEMNVSTLELGDSALYLCASSSFRDRGTDTQYFGPGTRLTVL.

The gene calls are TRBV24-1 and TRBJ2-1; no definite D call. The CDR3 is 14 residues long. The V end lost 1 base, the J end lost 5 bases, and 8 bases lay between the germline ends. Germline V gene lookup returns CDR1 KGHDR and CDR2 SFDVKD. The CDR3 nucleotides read TGTGCCACCAGTGATTTAGATCGGGACAATGAGCAGTTCTTC. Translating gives CATSDLDRDNEQFF.

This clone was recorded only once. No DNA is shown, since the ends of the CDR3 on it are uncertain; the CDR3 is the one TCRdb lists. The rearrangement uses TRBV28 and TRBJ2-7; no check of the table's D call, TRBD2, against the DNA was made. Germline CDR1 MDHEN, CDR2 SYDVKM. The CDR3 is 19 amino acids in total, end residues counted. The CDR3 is CASSSSVDRWGGEAYEQYF.

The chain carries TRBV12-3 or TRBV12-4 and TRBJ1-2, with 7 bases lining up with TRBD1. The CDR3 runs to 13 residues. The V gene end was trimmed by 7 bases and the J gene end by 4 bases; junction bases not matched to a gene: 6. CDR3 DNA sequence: TGTGCCAGCAAACCAACAGGGGTCTATGGCTACACCTTC. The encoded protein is CASKPTGVYGYTF.

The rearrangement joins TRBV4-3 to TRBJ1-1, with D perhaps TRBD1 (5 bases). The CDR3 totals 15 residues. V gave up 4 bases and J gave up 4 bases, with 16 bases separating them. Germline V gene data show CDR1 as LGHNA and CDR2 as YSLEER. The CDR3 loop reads CASSRTRWGGTEAFF. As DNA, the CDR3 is TGCGCCAGCAGCCGGACAAGGTGGGGGGGCACTGAAGCTTTCTTT.

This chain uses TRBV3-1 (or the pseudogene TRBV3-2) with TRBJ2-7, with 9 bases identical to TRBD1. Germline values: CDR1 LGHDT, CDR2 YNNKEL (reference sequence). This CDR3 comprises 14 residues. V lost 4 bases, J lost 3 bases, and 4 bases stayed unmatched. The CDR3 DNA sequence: TGTGCCAGCAGCCCATGGGACAGGGTCTACGAGCAGTACGTC. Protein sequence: CASSPWDRVYEQYV.

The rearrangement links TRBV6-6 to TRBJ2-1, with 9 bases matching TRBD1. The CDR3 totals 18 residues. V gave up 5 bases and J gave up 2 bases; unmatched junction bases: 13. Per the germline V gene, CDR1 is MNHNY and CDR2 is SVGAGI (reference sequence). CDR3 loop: CASSHHRDRGRTYNEQFF. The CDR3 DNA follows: TGTGCCAGCAGTCACCACCGAGACAGGGGGAGGACCTACAATGAGCAGTTCTTC.

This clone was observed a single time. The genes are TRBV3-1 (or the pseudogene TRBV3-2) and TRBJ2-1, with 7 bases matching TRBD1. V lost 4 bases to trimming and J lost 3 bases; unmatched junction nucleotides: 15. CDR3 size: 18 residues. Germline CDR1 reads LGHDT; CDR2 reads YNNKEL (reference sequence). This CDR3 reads CASSRVAVFGTVYNEQFF. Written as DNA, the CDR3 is TGTGCCAGCAGCCGTGTGGCGGTTTTCGGGACAGTCTACAATGAGCAGTTCTTC.

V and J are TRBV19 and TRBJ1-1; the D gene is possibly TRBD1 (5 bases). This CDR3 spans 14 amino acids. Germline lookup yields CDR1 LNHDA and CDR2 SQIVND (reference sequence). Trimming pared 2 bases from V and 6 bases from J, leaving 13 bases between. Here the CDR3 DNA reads TGTGCCAGTAGTATAAATCAGGGTAGATCTGAAGCTTTCTTT. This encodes CASSINQGRSEAFF.

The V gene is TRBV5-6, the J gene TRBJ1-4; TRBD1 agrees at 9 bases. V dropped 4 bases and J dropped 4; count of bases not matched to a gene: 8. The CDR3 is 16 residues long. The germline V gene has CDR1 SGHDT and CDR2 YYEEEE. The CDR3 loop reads CASSGRTGVGNEKLFF. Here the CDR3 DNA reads TGTGCCAGCAGCGGTAGGACAGGGGTTGGTAATGAAAAACTGTTTTTT.

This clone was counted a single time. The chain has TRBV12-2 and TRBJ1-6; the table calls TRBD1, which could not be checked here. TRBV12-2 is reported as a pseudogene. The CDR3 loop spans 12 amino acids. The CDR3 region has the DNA TGTGCAAGTCGGACAGACTATTCACCCCTCCACTTT. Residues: CASRTDYSPLHF.